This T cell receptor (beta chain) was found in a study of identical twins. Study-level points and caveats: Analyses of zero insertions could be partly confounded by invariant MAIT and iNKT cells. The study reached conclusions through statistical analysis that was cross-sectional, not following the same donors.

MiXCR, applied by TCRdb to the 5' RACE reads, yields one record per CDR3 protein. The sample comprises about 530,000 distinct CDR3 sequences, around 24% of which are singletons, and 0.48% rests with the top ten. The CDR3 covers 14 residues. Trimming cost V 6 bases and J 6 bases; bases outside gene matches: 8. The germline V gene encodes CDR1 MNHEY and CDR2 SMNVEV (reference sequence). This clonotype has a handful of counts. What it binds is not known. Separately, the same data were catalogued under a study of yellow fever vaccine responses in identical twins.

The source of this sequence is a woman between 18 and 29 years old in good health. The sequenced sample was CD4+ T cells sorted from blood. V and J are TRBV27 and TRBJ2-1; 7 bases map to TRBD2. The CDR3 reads CASSRTSFFNEQFF. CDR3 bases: TGTGCCAGCAGCAGGACTAGTTTTTTCAATGAGCAGTTCTTC.